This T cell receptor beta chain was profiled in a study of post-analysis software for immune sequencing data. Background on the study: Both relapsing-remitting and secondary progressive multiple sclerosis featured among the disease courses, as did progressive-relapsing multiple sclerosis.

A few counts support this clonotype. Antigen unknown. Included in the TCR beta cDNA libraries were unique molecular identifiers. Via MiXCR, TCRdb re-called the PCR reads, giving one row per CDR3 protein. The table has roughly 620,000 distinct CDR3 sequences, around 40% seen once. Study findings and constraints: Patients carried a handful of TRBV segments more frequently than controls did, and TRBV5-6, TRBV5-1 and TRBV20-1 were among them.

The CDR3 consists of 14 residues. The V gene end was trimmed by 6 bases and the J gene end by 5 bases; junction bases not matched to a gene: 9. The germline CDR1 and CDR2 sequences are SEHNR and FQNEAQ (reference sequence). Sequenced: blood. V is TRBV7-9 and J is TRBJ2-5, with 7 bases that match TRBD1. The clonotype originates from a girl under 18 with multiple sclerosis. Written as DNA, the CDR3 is TGTGCCAGCAGTTCCCCGGGACAGAGGGAGACCCAGTACTTC. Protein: CASSSPGQRETQYF.